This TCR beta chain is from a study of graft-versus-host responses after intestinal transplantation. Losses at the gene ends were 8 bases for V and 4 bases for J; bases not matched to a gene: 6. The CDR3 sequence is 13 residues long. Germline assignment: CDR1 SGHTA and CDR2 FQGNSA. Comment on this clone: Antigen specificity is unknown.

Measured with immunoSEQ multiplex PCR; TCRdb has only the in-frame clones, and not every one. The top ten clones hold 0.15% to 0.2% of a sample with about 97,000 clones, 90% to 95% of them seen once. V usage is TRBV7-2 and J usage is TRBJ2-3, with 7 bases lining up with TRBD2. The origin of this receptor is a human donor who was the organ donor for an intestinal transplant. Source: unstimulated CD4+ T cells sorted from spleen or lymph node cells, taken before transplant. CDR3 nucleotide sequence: TGTGCCAGCGGGGACTACACTCCAGATACGCAGTATTTT. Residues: CASGDYTPDTQYF.